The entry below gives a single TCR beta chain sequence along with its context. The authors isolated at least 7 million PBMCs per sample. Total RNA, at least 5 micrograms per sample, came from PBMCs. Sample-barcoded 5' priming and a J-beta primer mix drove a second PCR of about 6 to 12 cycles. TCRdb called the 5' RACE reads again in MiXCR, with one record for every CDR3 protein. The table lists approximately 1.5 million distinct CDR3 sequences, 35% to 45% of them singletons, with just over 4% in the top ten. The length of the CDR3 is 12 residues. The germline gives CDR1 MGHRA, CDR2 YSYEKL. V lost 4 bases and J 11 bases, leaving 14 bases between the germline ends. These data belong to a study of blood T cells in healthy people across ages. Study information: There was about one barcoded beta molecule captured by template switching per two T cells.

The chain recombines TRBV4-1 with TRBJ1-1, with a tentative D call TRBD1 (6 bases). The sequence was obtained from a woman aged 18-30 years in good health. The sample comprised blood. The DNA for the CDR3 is TGCGCCAGCAGCCCAACCCTAGGGGGGGCTTTCTTT. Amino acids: CASSPTLGGAFF.